This T cell receptor beta chain was captured in a study of blood T cell repertoires in COVID-19. About the study: Italy, Spain and the United States were the sources of the convalescent and acute COVID-19 samples.

Clones were sequenced by immunoSEQ multiplex PCR, and TCRdb holds only the in-frame ones, with some missing. The sample shows under 300,000 clones, about nine tenths of them seen only once. Germline V CDR1 and CDR2: LGHDT, YNNKEL (reference sequence). Trimming removed 3 bases from V and 1 base from J, with 18 bases in between. The CDR3 runs 18 residues. This TCR came from a man aged 25 to 40 with COVID-19, enrolled during active disease. The chain recombines TRBV3-1 (or the pseudogene TRBV3-2) with TRBJ2-2; possible D gene TRBD1, 6 bases. Input material: peripheral blood. The CDR3 DNA sequence: TGTGCCAGCAGCCACGACCCCAAGGGGGTCGGGAACACCGGGGAGCTGTTTTTT. Its protein product is CASSHDPKGVGNTGELFF.